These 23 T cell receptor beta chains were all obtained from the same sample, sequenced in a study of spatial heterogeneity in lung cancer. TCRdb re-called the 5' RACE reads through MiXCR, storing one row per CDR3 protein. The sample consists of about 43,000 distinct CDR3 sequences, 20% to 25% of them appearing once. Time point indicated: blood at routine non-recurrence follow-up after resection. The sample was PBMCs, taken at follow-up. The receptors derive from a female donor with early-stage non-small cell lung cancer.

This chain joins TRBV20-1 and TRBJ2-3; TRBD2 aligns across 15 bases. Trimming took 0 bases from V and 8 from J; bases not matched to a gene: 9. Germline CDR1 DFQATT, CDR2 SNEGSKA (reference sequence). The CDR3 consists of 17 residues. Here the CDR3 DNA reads TGCAGTGCTAGAGATACAAGGACTAGCGGGAGGGCCGGTACGCAGTATTTT. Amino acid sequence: CSARDTRTSGRAGTQYF.

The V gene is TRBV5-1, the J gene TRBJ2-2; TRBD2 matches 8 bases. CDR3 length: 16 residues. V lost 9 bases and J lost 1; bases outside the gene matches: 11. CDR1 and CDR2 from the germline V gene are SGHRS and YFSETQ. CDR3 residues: CATHDGLAGNTGELFF. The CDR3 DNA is TGCGCCACCCACGACGGTCTAGCGGGGAACACCGGGGAGCTGTTTTTT.

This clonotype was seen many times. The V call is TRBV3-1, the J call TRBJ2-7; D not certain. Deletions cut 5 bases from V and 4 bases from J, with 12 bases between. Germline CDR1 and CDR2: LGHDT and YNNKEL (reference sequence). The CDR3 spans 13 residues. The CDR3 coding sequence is TGTGCCAGCAGCTCTGAGACCCGTTACGAGCAGTACTTC. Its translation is CASSSETRYEQYF.

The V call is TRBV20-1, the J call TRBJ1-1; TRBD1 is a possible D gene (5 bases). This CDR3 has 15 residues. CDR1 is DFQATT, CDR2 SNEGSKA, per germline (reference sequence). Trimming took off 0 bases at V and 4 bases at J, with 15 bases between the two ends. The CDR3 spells CSARDPFGGGTEAFF. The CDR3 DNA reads TGCAGTGCTAGAGATCCGTTCGGGGGAGGCACTGAAGCTTTCTTT.

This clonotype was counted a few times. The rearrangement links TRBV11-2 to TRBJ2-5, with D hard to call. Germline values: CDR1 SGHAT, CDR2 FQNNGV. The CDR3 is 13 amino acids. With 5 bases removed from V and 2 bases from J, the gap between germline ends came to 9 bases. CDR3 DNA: TGTGCCAGCAGCCTACTGGGGCAAGAGACCCAGTACTTC. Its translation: CASSLLGQETQYF.

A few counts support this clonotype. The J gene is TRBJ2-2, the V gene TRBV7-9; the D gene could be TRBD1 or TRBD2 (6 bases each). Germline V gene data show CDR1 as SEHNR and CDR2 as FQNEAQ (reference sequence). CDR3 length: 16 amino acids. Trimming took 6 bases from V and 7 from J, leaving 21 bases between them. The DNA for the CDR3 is TGTGCCAGCAGTAAAGCCCCCCGGGGGCCGATCGGGGAGCTGTTTTTT. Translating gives CASSKAPRGPIGELFF.

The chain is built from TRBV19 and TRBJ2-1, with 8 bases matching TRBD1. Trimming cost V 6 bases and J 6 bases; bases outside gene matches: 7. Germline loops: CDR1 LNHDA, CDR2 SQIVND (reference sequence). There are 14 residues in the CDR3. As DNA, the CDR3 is TGTGCCAGTAGATTTCCGGGACAGGTCAATGAGCAGTTCTTC. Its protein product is CASRFPGQVNEQFF.

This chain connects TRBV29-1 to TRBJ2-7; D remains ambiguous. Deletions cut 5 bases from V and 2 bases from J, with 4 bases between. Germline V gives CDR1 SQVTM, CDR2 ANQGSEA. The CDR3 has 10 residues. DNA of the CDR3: TGCAGCGTTAGAACCTACGAGCAGTACTTC. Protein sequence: CSVRTYEQYF.

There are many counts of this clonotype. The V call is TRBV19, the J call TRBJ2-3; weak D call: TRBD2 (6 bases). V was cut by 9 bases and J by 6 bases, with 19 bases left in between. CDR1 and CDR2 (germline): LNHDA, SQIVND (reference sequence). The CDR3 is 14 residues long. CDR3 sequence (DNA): TGTGCCAGCCGCCGGCGGGGCCCAGAGGATACGCAGTATTTT. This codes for CASRRRGPEDTQYF. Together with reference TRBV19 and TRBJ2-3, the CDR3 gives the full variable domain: DGGITQSPKYLFRKEGQNVTLSCEQNLNHDAMYWYRQDPGQGLRLIYYSQIVNDFQKGDIAEGYSVSREKKESFPLTVTSAQKNPTAFYLCASRRRGPEDTQYFGPGTRLTVL.

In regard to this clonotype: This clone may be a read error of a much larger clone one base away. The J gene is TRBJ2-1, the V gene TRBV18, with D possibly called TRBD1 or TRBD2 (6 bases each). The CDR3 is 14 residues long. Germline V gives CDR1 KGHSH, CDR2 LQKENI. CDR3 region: CASSQGGTYNKQFF. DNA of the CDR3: TGTGCCAGCTCCCAAGGGGGGACCTACAATAAGCAGTTCTTC. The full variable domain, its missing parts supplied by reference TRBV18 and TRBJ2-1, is NAGVMQNPRHLVRRRGQEARLRCSPMKGHSHVYWYRQLPEEGLKFMVYLQKENIIDESGMPKERFSAEFPKEGPSILRIQQVVRGDSAAYFCASSQGGTYNKQFFGPGTRLTVL.

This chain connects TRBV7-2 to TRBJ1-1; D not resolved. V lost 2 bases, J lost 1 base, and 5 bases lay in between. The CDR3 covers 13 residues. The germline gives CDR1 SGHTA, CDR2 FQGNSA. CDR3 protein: CASSLFENTEAFF. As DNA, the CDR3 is TGTGCCAGCAGCTTATTCGAGAACACTGAAGCTTTCTTT.

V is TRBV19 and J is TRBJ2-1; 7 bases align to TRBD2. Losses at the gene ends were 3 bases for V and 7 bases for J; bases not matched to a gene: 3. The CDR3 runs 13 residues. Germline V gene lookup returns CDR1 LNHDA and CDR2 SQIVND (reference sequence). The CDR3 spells CASSMLAGNEQFF. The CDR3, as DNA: TGTGCCAGTAGTATGTTAGCGGGTAATGAGCAGTTCTTC.

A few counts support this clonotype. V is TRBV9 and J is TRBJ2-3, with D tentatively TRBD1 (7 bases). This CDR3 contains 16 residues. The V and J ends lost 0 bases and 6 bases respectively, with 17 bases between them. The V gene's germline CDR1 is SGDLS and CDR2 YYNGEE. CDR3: CASSVAAGQRSDTQYF. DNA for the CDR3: TGTGCCAGCAGCGTAGCCGCGGGACAGCGGTCCGATACGCAGTATTTT.

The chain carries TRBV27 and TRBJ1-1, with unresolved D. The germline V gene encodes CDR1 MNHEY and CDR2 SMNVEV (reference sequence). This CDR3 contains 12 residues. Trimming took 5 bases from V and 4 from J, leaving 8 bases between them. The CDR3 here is CASSPDGTEAFF. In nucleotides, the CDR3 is TGTGCCAGCAGTCCGGACGGCACTGAAGCTTTCTTT.

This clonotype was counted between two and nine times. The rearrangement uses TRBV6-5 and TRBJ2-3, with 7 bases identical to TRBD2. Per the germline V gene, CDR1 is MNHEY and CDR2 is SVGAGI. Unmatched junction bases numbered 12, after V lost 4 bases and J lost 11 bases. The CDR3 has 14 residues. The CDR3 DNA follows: TGTGCCAGCAGTTTCTCCCTCTGGGAGGGCATGCAGTATTTT. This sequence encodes CASSFSLWEGMQYF.

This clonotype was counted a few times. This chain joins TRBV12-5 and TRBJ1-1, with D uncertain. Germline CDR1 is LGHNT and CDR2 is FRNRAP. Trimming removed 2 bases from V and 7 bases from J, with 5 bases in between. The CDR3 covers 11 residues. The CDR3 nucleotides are TGTGCTAGTGGTTTGAGAAGTGAAGCTTTCTTT. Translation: CASGLRSEAFF.

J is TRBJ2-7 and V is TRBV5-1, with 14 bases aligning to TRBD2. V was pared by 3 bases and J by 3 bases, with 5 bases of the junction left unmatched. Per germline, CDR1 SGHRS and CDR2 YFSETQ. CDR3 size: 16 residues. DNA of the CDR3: TGCGCCAGCAGCTGGGGACTAGCGGGAGCAAGCTACGAGCAGTACTTC. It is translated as CASSWGLAGASYEQYF.

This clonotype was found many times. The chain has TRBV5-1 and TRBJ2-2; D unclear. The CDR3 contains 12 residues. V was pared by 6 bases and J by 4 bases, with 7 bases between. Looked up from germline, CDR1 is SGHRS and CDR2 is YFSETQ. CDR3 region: CASKASTGELFF. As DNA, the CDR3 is TGCGCCAGCAAAGCCAGCACCGGGGAGCTGTTTTTT.

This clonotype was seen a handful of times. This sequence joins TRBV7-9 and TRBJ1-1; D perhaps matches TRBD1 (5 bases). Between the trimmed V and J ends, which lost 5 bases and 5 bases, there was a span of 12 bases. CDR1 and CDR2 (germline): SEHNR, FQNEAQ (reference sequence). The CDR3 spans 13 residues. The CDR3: CASSPGGRTEAFF. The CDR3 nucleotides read TGTGCCAGCAGCCCCGGGGGGAGGACTGAAGCTTTCTTT.

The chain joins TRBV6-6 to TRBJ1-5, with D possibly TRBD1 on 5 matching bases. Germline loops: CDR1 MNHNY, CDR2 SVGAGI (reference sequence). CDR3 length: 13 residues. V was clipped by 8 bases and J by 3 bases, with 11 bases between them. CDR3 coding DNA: TGTGCCAGCCACGGCAGGGACAATCAGCCCCAGCATTTT. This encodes CASHGRDNQPQHF.

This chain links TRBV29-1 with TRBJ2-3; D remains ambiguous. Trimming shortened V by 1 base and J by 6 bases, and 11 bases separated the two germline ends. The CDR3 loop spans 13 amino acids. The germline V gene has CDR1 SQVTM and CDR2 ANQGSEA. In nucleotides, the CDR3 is TGCAGCGTTGAAGGAATACCCCGGGATACGCAGTATTTT. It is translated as CSVEGIPRDTQYF.

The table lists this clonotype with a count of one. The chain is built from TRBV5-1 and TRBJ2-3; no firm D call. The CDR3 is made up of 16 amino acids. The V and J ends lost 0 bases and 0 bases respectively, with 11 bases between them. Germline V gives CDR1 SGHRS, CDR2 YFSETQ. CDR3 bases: TGCGCCAGCAGCTTGGACGGTATATCTAGCACAGATACGCAGTATTTT. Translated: CASSLDGISSTDTQYF.

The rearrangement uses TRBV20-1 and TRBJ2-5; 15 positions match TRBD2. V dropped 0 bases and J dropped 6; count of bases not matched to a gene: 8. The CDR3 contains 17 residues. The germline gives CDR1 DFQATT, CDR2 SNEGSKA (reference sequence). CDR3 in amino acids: CSARDGLAGGIRQTQYF. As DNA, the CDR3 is TGCAGTGCTAGAGACGGACTAGCGGGGGGGATCCGTCAGACCCAGTACTTC.